This T cell receptor (beta chain) was sequenced in a study of T cells in Graves' hyperthyroidism and ophthalmopathy. Study-wide results and caveats: Blood also showed most of the thyroid clonotypes that were expanded above 0.001. Stable hyperthyroidism was told apart from ophthalmopathy by a model built on 13 V-J features.

The CDR3 contains 15 residues. Germline V lookup: CDR1 LNHDA, CDR2 SQIVND (reference sequence). J lost 1 base, V lost 6 bases, and 9 bases had no gene match. Amplified TCR beta CDR3 regions came from RNA transcripts. When the TCR CDR3 underwent first-round RT-PCR, the HTBI primer set was used. Via MiXCR, TCRdb re-called the multiplex PCR reads, giving one row per CDR3 protein. This sample yields approximately 560,000 distinct CDR3 sequences, of which 40% to 55% are seen a single time; nearly 8.5% belongs to the top ten. This clonotype was counted between two and nine times. Antigen: not known. Diagnostic decisions used clinical symptoms, serum thyroxine and TRAb, thyroid ultrasound and orbital computed tomography.

The receptor comes from a woman between 18 and 29 years old with Graves' hyperthyroidism. The sequencing sample was made of peripheral blood or thyroid tissue (not recorded which). The chain links TRBV19 to TRBJ2-7; the match to TRBD1 covers 7 bases. The CDR3 sequence is CASSGTGTASYEQYF. The CDR3 DNA is TGTGCCAGTAGCGGTACCGGGACAGCATCCTACGAGCAGTACTTC.